A single sample is the source of the 25 T cell receptor beta chains below, sequenced in a study of CD8 T cells in Susac syndrome. Random hexamers primed reverse transcription of about 0.45 to 1 ug RNA. TCRdb reprocessed the immunoSEQ multiplex PCR reads with MiXCR, giving one entry per CDR3 protein. The data contain over 100,000 distinct CDR3 sequences, around 95% of them seen just once; the ten biggest clones take up approximately 0.092%. The sample consisted of CD4+ T cells from PBMCs. All receptors come from a human donor in good health.

The rearrangement joins TRBV5-4 to TRBJ2-1, with TRBD2 identical over 10 bases. The CDR3 sequence is 15 residues long. With V trimmed by 0 bases and J by 6 bases, 3 bases remained unmatched. Germline CDR1 SGHNT, CDR2 YYREEE (reference sequence). The CDR3 loop is CASSLVLAGVNEQFF. DNA for the CDR3: TGTGCCAGCAGCTTGGTCCTAGCGGGAGTCAATGAGCAGTTCTTC.

V and J are TRBV20-1 and TRBJ2-7; D unclear. CDR3 length: 14 amino acids. Trimming stripped 6 bases from V and 0 bases from J, with 15 bases between. Germline CDR1 reads DFQATT; CDR2 reads SNEGSKA (reference sequence). The CDR3 bases are TGCAGTGCACAGTCACCACTGTTCTCCTACGAGCAGTACTTC. Protein product: CSAQSPLFSYEQYF.

V usage is TRBV20-1 and J usage is TRBJ2-7; D is ambiguous. There are 12 residues in the CDR3. The germline CDR1 and CDR2 sequences are DFQATT and SNEGSKA (reference sequence). Trimming took off 2 bases at V and 1 base at J, with 6 bases between the two ends. The CDR3 sequence: CSARPHSYEQYF. The CDR3 DNA reads TGCAGTGCTAGACCGCATTCCTACGAGCAGTACTTC.

The J gene is TRBJ2-5, the V gene TRBV2; 10 bases map to TRBD2. The germline V gene encodes CDR1 SNHLY and CDR2 FYNNEI. This CDR3 has 14 residues. With V trimmed by 6 bases and J by 5 bases, 6 bases remained unmatched. This CDR3 reads CASRETSGIETQYF. CDR3 in DNA: TGTGCCAGCAGGGAAACTAGCGGGATTGAGACCCAGTACTTC.

V usage is TRBV18 and J usage is TRBJ1-2, with TRBD1 matching over 10 bases. V was pared by 3 bases and J by 2 bases, with 9 bases of the junction left unmatched. The CDR3 is made up of 17 amino acids. Germline CDR1 KGHSH, CDR2 LQKENI. Here the CDR3 DNA reads TGTGCCAGCTCACCCTCGACAGGGGGCTCAGGCAACTATGGCTACACCTTC. This translates into CASSPSTGGSGNYGYTF.

The gene calls are TRBV12-3 or TRBV12-4 and TRBJ2-1; 7 bases line up with TRBD2. The CDR3 runs 17 residues. V gave up 5 bases and J gave up 3 bases; unmatched junction bases: 13. CDR3 loop: CASSGRWRESIYNEQFF. DNA of the CDR3: TGTGCCAGCAGTGGGCGGTGGCGGGAGTCCATCTACAATGAGCAGTTCTTC.

The chain has TRBV4-3 and TRBJ1-2; D gene uncertain. Trimming removed 0 bases from V and 5 bases from J, with 7 bases in between. The germline CDR1 and CDR2 sequences are LGHNA and YSLEER. The CDR3 has 13 residues. The CDR3 is CASSQEVGYGYTF. DNA of the CDR3: TGCGCCAGCAGCCAAGAAGTGGGGTATGGCTACACCTTC.

This rearrangement joins TRBV28 to TRBJ2-7; 10 nucleotides line up with TRBD2. Germline CDR1 MDHEN, CDR2 SYDVKM. Trimming cost V 2 bases and J 0 bases; bases outside gene matches: 16. This CDR3 contains 20 residues. The CDR3 sequence: CASSLPYRILAGQVSYEQYF. The DNA of the CDR3 is TGTGCCAGCAGTTTACCCTACCGTATACTAGCGGGGCAGGTCTCCTACGAGCAGTACTTC.

The J gene is TRBJ2-7, the V gene TRBV20-1; 9 positions match TRBD1. The CDR3 extends over 12 amino acids. Looked up from germline, CDR1 is DFQATT and CDR2 is SNEGSKA (reference sequence). The V segment lost 8 bases and the J segment 6 bases; nucleotides outside the gene matches: 8. The CDR3 DNA sequence: TGCAGTCCTAAGGGGACAGGGCTCGAGCAGTACTTC. Translating gives CSPKGTGLEQYF.

The J gene is TRBJ1-2, the V gene TRBV12-3 or TRBV12-4; 7 bases match TRBD1. V gave up 4 bases and J gave up 4 bases; unmatched junction bases: 6. The CDR3 consists of 14 residues. In nucleotides, the CDR3 is TGTGCCAGCAGTTACAGGACAGGAGCCTATGGCTACACCTTC. This sequence encodes CASSYRTGAYGYTF.

The rearrangement joins TRBV19 to TRBJ1-2; 12 nucleotides align to TRBD1. The CDR3 is 15 residues long. Germline CDR1 LNHDA, CDR2 SQIVND (reference sequence). The J segment lost 10 bases and the V segment lost 3 bases, leaving 9 bases of the junction unmatched. Here the CDR3 DNA reads TGTGCCAGTAGTATCCCCGGGACAGGGGGCTTTGCCTACACCTTC. Translated, it gives CASSIPGTGGFAYTF.

The chain is built from TRBV20-1 and TRBJ1-2, with a weak D call TRBD1 (6 bases). V shed 5 bases and J shed 4 bases, with 11 bases lying between them. Germline CDR1 reads DFQATT; CDR2 reads SNEGSKA (reference sequence). This CDR3 spans 12 amino acids. CDR3 loop: CSADAGAYGYTF. The CDR3 nucleotides read TGCAGTGCTGATGCGGGGGCCTATGGCTACACCTTC.

This chain uses TRBV12-3 or TRBV12-4 with TRBJ2-7, with a possible D match to TRBD2 (7 bases). There are 15 residues in the CDR3. The germline V and J ends were trimmed by 6 bases and 1 base, with 16 bases remaining between them. This CDR3 reads CASSPGGALSYEQYF. CDR3 nucleotide sequence: TGTGCCAGCAGCCCTGGGGGGGCGTTATCCTACGAGCAGTACTTC.

This chain's CDR3 is CASSPQTTGAGELFF. As DNA, the CDR3 is TGTGCCAGCTCACCTCAGACGACAGGGGCCGGGGAGCTGTTTTTT. The rearrangement links TRBV18 to TRBJ2-2, with 8 positions matching TRBD1. Trimming took 3 bases from V and 6 from J; bases not matched to a gene: 6. Per germline, CDR1 KGHSH and CDR2 LQKENI. This CDR3 is 15 amino acids long.

This clonotype was recorded only once. The rearrangement joins TRBV19 to TRBJ2-3; 7 bases map to TRBD1. This CDR3 contains 12 residues. In germline, CDR1 is LNHDA, CDR2 SQIVND (reference sequence). The V gene end was trimmed by 10 bases and the J gene end by 7 bases; junction bases not matched to a gene: 8. The CDR3 is CATLDRVNTQYF. The CDR3 region has the DNA TGTGCCACCCTAGACAGGGTGAATACGCAGTATTTT.

The chain uses TRBV3-1 and TRBJ2-1; TRBD2 agrees at 8 bases. Trimming took 5 bases from V and 2 from J; bases not matched to a gene: 5. Germline V gene data show CDR1 as LGHDT and CDR2 as YNNKEL (reference sequence). The CDR3 loop spans 15 amino acids. As DNA, the CDR3 is TGTGCCAGCAGCTCTCGGGGGGGCACCTACAATGAGCAGTTCTTC. Protein product: CASSSRGGTYNEQFF.

The chain couples TRBV15 to TRBJ2-7; D remains unclear. The germline V gene has CDR1 LNHNV and CDR2 YYDKDF (reference sequence). This CDR3 has 14 residues. Trimming shortened V by 2 bases and J by 2 bases, and 10 bases separated the two germline ends. CDR3 sequence: CATSRHQNPYEQYF. In DNA form, the CDR3 reads TGTGCCACCAGCAGACACCAGAACCCCTACGAGCAGTACTTC.

The chain recombines TRBV3-1 with TRBJ2-7, with D tentatively TRBD1 or TRBD2 (6 bases each). Trimming removed 4 bases at V and 0 bases at J, with 16 bases between. The CDR3 spans 16 residues. Germline-derived CDR1 and CDR2 are LGHDT and YNNKEL (reference sequence). DNA for the CDR3: TGTGCCAGCAGCCCCTGGGAACAGGGACTCTCCTACGAGCAGTACTTC. The encoded protein is CASSPWEQGLSYEQYF.

The chain links TRBV2 to TRBJ1-1, with D perhaps matching TRBD1 (5 bases). Per germline, CDR1 SNHLY and CDR2 FYNNEI. The CDR3 sequence is 11 residues long. V lost 10 bases and J lost 4, with 10 bases in between. In DNA form, the CDR3 reads TGTGCCACTGGGGCGGGCACTGAAGCTTTCTTT. Translated, it gives CATGAGTEAFF.

The chain links TRBV5-6 to TRBJ2-2, with D uncertain. V lost 1 base to trimming and J lost 7 bases, with 2 bases between them. CDR1 and CDR2 (germline): SGHDT, YYEEEE. The CDR3 loop spans 11 amino acids. Here the CDR3 DNA reads TGTGCCAGCAGCTTGATCGGGGAGCTGTTTTTT. Encoded protein: CASSLIGELFF.

This chain connects TRBV27 to TRBJ2-5; possibly TRBD1 for D (6 bases). This CDR3 is 12 amino acids long. Germline V CDR1 and CDR2: MNHEY, SMNVEV (reference sequence). V lost 10 bases and J lost 7, with 16 bases in between. The CDR3 region has the DNA TGTGCCAACTGGACAGTTTCCGGGACCCAGTACTTC. Amino acid sequence: CANWTVSGTQYF.

This chain links TRBV7-2 with TRBJ2-5, with 8 bases identical to TRBD2. Germline assignment: CDR1 SGHTA and CDR2 FQGNSA. V shed 6 bases and J 3 bases; nucleotides not matched to a gene: 9. The CDR3 runs to 15 residues. CDR3 residues: CASSPSGRNEETQYF. As DNA, the CDR3 is TGTGCCAGCAGTCCTAGCGGGCGAAACGAAGAGACCCAGTACTTC.

The chain is built from TRBV20-1 and TRBJ2-5; 10 bases map to TRBD2. The CDR3 covers 15 residues. In germline, CDR1 is DFQATT, CDR2 SNEGSKA (reference sequence). V gave up 5 bases and J gave up 2 bases; unmatched junction bases: 8. Written as DNA, the CDR3 is TGCAGTGCTCAACAAGGGACTAGCGTTCAAGAGACCCAGTACTTC. Translation: CSAQQGTSVQETQYF.

On this clonotype itself: The junction departs from germline at one end; a sequencing error may be responsible. The chain has TRBV27 and TRBJ1-1, with a tentative D call TRBD1 (5 bases). This CDR3 has 15 residues. Germline CDR1 reads MNHEY; CDR2 reads SMNVEV (reference sequence). DNA for the CDR3: TGTGCCAGCAGTTCTGCCGGGACGATGAACACCGAAGCTTTCTTT. Encoded protein: CASSSAGTMNTEAFF.

The J gene is TRBJ2-5, the V gene TRBV12-3 or TRBV12-4, with D uncertain. This CDR3 comprises 12 residues. The V end was cut by 6 bases, the J end by 4 bases, with 9 bases between. As DNA, the CDR3 is TGTGCCAGCAGCTCCTATGGAGAGACCCAGTACTTC. It specifies CASSSYGETQYF.